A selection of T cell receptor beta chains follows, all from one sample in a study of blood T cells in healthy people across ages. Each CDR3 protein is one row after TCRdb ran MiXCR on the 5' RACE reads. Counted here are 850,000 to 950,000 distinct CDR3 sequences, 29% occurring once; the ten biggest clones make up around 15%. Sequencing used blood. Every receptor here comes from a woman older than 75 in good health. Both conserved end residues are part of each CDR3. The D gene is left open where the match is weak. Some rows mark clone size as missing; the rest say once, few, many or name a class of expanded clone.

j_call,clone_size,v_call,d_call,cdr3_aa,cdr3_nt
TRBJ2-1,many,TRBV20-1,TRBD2,CSASGSGGGDNEQFF,TGCAGTGCTAGTGGCTCTGGCGGGGGGGACAATGAGCAGTTCTTC
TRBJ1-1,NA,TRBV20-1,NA,CSARSWGQGNTEAFF,TGCAGTGCGAGGAGCTGGGGGCAAGGGAACACTGAAGCTTTCTTT
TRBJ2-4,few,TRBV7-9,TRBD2,CASSLAGGKAKNIQYF,TGTGCCAGCAGCTTAGCGGGGGGGAAAGCCAAAAACATTCAGTACTTC
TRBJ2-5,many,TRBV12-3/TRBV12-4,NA,CASSLGRGRQLQETQYF,TGTGCCAGCAGTTTGGGGAGGGGGAGGCAGCTACAAGAGACCCAGTACTTC
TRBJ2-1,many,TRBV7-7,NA,CASSPKIGQGGPNEQFF,TGTGCTAGCAGCCCAAAAATTGGACAGGGAGGGCCCAATGAGCAGTTCTTC
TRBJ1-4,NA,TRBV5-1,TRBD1,CASSLLGQGGEKLFF,TGCGCCAGCAGCCTTCTGGGACAGGGTGGAGAAAAACTGTTTTTT
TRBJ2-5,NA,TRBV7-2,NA,CASRPGRAPGETQYF,TGTGCCAGCAGACCGGGACGGGCCCCGGGAGAGACCCAGTACTTC
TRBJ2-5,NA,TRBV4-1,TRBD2,CASSQDPGSGGHYNEQYF,TGCGCCAGCAGCCAAGATCCCGGGAGCGGGGGTCATTACAATGAGCAGTACTTC
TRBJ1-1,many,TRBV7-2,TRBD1,CASSFRTGMNTEAFF,TGTGCCAGCAGCTTTCGGACAGGTATGAACACTGAAGCTTTCTTT
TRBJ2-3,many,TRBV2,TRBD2,CASSPGLASTDTQYF,TGTGCCAGCAGCCCGGGACTAGCGAGCACAGATACGCAGTATTTT
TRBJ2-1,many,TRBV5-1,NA,CASSLVAVVNEQFF,TGCGCCAGCAGCTTGGTAGCGGTCGTTAATGAGCAGTTCTTC
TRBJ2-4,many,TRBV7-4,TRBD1,CASSYRGILAKNIQYF,TGTGCCAGCAGCTACAGGGGGATACTAGCCAAAAACATTCAGTACTTC
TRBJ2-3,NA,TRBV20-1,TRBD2,CSARTSGRSDTQYF,TGCAGTGCTCGGACTAGCGGGAGAAGTGATACGCAGTATTTT
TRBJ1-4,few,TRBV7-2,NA,CASSLVFGGASNEKLFF,TGTGCCAGCAGCTTAGTCTTTGGCGGCGCTAGTAATGAAAAACTGTTTTTT
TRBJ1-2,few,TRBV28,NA,CASSLGGYDYTF,TGTGCCAGCAGTTTAGGAGGGTATGACTACACCTTC
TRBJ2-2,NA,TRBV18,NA,CASSPTGQSRSDTGELFF,TGTGCCAGCTCACCAACGGGCCAGTCACGGTCCGACACCGGGGAGCTGTTTTTT
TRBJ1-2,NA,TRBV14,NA,CASSPRLGANQVGYTF,TGTGCCAGCAGCCCCCGGTTAGGGGCGAATCAAGTTGGCTACACCTTC
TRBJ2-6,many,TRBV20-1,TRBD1,CSAPFPTGQRLGVLTF,TGCAGTGCTCCTTTCCCAACGGGACAGCGGCTGGGCGTCCTGACTTTC
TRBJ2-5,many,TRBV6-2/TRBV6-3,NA,CASSYVGGKAGQYF,TGTGCCAGCAGTTACGTTGGTGGAAAAGCTGGGCAGTACTTC
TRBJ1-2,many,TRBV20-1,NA,CSARDSGTLDGYTF,TGCAGTGCTCGCGACTCCGGGACCCTTGACGGCTACACCTTC
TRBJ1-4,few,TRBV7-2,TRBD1,CASSSRDSSLEKLFF,TGTGCCAGCAGCTCCCGGGACAGTTCTCTTGAAAAACTGTTTTTT
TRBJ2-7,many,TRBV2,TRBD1,CASSERGQGLYEQYF,TGTGCCAGCAGTGAAAGGGGACAGGGGCTCTACGAGCAGTACTTC
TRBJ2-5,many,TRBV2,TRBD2,CASRAGRTLGETQYF,TGTGCCAGCAGAGCGGGACGGACTTTGGGGGAGACCCAGTACTTC
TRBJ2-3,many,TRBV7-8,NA,CASSTDPRQEADTQYF,TGTGCCAGCAGCACTGACCCGCGTCAAGAGGCAGATACGCAGTATTTT
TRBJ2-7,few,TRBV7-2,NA,CASSSTRLVTYEQYF,TGTGCCAGCAGCTCGACCAGACTTGTTACCTACGAGCAGTACTTC
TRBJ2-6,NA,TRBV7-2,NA,CASSAPGRYSGANVLTF,TGTGCCAGCAGCGCCCCGGGACGGTACTCTGGGGCCAACGTCCTGACTTTC
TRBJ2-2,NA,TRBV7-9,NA,CASSLVAVSGELFF,TGTGCCAGCAGCTTAGTGGCAGTATCCGGGGAGCTGTTTTTT
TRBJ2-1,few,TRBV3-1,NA,CVSSRGHYSYNEQFF,TGTGTCAGCAGCCGGGGCCACTACTCCTACAATGAGCAGTTCTTC
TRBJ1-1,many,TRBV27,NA,CASSFTKASEAFF,TGTGCCAGCAGTTTTACAAAAGCTTCTGAAGCTTTCTTT
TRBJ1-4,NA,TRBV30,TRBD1,CAWRDRVGEKLFF,TGTGCCTGGAGGGACAGGGTTGGGGAAAAACTGTTTTTT
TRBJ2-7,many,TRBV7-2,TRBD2,CASSLAGLAGGSRGQYF,TGTGCCAGCAGCTTAGCGGGACTAGCGGGGGGCTCTAGGGGGCAGTACTTC
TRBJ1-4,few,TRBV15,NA,CATSRDRWGSNEKLFF,TGTGCCACCAGCAGAGATCGTTGGGGCAGTAATGAAAAACTGTTTTTT
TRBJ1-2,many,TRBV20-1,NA,CSASWGGALGYTF,TGCAGTGCCTCATGGGGGGGGGCGCTTGGCTACACCTTC
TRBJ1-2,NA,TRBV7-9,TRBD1,CASVPAGGGANYGYTF,TGTGCCAGCGTACCGGCAGGGGGGGGCGCAAACTATGGCTACACCTTC